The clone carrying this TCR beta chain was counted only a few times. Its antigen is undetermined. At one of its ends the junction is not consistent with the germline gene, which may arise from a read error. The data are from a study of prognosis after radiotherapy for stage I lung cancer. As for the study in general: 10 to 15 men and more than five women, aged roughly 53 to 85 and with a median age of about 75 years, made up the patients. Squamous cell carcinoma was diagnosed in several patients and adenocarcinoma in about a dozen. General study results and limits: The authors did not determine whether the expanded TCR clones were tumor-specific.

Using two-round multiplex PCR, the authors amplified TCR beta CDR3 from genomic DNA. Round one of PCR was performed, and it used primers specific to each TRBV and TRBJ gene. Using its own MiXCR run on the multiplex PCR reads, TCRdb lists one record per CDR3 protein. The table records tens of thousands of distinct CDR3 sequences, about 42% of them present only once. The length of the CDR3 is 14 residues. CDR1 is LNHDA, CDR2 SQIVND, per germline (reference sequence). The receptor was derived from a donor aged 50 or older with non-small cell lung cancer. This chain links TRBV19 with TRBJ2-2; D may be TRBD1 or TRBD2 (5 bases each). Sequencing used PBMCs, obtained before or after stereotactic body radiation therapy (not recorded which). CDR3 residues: CASSMAPWDGDLFF. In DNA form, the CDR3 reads TGTGCCAGTAGTATGGCCCCGTGGGACGGGGATCTGTTTTTT. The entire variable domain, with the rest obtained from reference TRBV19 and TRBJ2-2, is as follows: DGGITQSPKYLFRKEGQNVTLSCEQNLNHDAMYWYRQDPGQGLRLIYYSQIVNDFQKGDIAEGYSVSREKKESFPLTVTSAQKNPTAFYLCASSMAPWDGDLFFGEGSRLTVL.